This T cell receptor (beta chain) comes out of a study of beta chain features in type 1 diabetes. The wider study: All samples together contributed approximately 100 million sorted cells for examination.

All of the isolated RNA was reverse transcribed, so expressed TCRB transcripts were sequenced. Naive, central memory and regulatory T cell samples averaged around 3.3 million reads. The repertoire was sequenced with immunoSEQ multiplex PCR; TCRdb's copy has only in-frame clones and lacks some. The sample consists of around 400,000 clones, about 12% of them appearing once. Germline CDR1 and CDR2: LNHNV and YYDKDF (reference sequence). Trimming cost V 0 bases and J 6 bases, with 12 bases left between them. CDR3 length: 15 residues. Notes on the study in general: Patients' naive, central memory and regulatory TCRB repertoires appeared more alike than those of healthy donors. Significant though moderate, a shortening of TCRB CDR3s appeared in all four CD4+ subsets of Type 1 diabetes patients.

As concerns this clone: Its matching antigen is unknown.

The sequence was obtained from a man aged 18-30 years in good health. The rearrangement uses TRBV15 and TRBJ1-5; D not resolved. Source material: naive CD4+ T cells from blood. The CDR3 DNA is TGTGCCACCAGCAGAGATCAGCAGGTGGCTCAGCCCCAGCATTTT. Its protein product is CATSRDQQVAQPQHF. Full variable domain (outside the CDR3, taken from reference TRBV15 and TRBJ1-5): DAMVIQNPRYQVTQFGKPVTLSCSQTLNHNVMYWYQQKSSQAPKLLFHYYDKDFNNEADTPDNFQSRRPNTSFCFLDIRSPGLGDTAMYLCATSRDQQVAQPQHFGDGTRLSIL.